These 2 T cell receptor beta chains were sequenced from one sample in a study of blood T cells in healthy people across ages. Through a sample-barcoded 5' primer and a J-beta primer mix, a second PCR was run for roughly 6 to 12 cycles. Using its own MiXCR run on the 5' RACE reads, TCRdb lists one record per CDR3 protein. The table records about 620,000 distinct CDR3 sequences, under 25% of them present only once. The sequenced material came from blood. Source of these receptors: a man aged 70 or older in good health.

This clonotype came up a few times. The DNA of the CDR3 is TGTGCCAGCAGTGGACAGTACAATGAGCAGTTCTTC. It codes for CASSGQYNEQFF. The V and J genes are TRBV2 and TRBJ2-1, with D possibly matching TRBD1 (5 bases). V gave up 4 bases and J gave up 4 bases, with 5 bases separating them. CDR3 length: 12 amino acids. Per germline, CDR1 SNHLY and CDR2 FYNNEI. The full variable domain, completed using reference TRBV2 and TRBJ2-1, is EPEVTQTPSHQVTQMGQEVILRCVPISNHLYFYWYRQILGQKVEFLVSFYNNEISEKSEIFDDQFSVERPDGSNFTLKIRSTKLEDSAMYFCASSGQYNEQFFGPGTRLTVL.

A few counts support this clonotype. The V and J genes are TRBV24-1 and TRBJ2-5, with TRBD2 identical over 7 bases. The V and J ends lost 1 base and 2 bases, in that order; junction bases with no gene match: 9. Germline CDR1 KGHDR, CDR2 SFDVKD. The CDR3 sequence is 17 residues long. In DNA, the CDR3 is TGTGCCACCAGTGATTTTCGGGCTAGCGGAGGGCAAGAGACCCAGTACTTC. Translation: CATSDFRASGGQETQYF.